A single sample gave rise to the 29 T cell receptor beta chains below, sequenced in a study of Ad26.COV2.S vaccination and SARS-CoV-2 variants. Sample treatment: some 19 received Ad26.COV2.S at low or high dose, single or two shots; a few received placebo; per-sample allocation not given. Sampling was done on day 63 after the first vaccine or placebo injection. Some clones are missing from TCRdb's copy, which holds only in-frame ones; the method was immunoSEQ multiplex PCR. The repertoire has around 450,000 clones, 75% to 90% of them found once; the top ten carry just over 2.5%. The source was peripheral blood, collected in a trial of Ad26.COV2.S vaccine versus placebo. The receptors here all came from a person aged 18-60 years who received the Ad26.COV2.S COVID-19 vaccine or a placebo.

The V gene is TRBV12-3 or TRBV12-4, the J gene TRBJ2-5; D is unclear. There are 12 residues in the CDR3. Trimming stripped 7 bases from V and 5 bases from J, with 11 bases between. The CDR3 region is CASTDVGETQYF. The CDR3 nucleotides read TGTGCCAGCACTGACGTTGGGGAGACCCAGTACTTC.

The chain recombines TRBV29-1 with TRBJ2-7; perhaps D is TRBD1 or TRBD2 (5 bases each). V gave up 7 bases and J gave up 3 bases, with 16 bases separating them. Germline lookup yields CDR1 SQVTM and CDR2 ANQGSEA. This CDR3 has 13 amino acids. Here the CDR3 DNA reads TGCAGCGCTGGACCCGGGGCGGACTACGAGCAGTACTTC. It translates to CSAGPGADYEQYF.

This rearrangement joins TRBV18 to TRBJ2-7; D is ambiguous. V gave up 5 bases and J gave up 2 bases, with 16 bases separating them. In germline, CDR1 is KGHSH, CDR2 LQKENI. The CDR3 contains 15 residues. The CDR3 DNA reads TGTGCCAGCTCAACAACCACAACTTCAGCCTACGAGCAGTACTTC. This gives the protein CASSTTTTSAYEQYF. The full variable domain, completed using reference TRBV18 and TRBJ2-7, is NAGVMQNPRHLVRRRGQEARLRCSPMKGHSHVYWYRQLPEEGLKFMVYLQKENIIDESGMPKERFSAEFPKEGPSILRIQQVVRGDSAAYFCASSTTTTSAYEQYFGPGTRLTVT.

The chain employs TRBV5-4 and TRBJ2-3; TRBD2 aligns across 10 bases. CDR1 and CDR2 (germline): SGHNT, YYREEE (reference sequence). This CDR3 region has 16 residues. V lost 5 bases to trimming and J lost 0 bases; unmatched junction nucleotides: 6. The CDR3 DNA reads as TGTGCCAGCAGTAGGACTAGCGGAACTAGCACAGATACGCAGTATTTT. Translation: CASSRTSGTSTDTQYF.

The chain employs TRBV7-2 and TRBJ2-1; 11 bases fit TRBD2. The germline CDR1 and CDR2 sequences are SGHTA and FQGNSA. With V trimmed by 11 bases and J by 4 bases, 22 bases remained unmatched. The CDR3 length is 19 residues. CDR3 region: CASIRGGQATSGAYNEQFF. The CDR3 coding sequence is TGTGCCTCTATCAGAGGAGGACAGGCGACTAGCGGGGCATACAATGAGCAGTTCTTC.

The chain combines TRBV19 with TRBJ2-3, with 7 positions matching TRBD2. Germline assignment: CDR1 LNHDA and CDR2 SQIVND (reference sequence). This CDR3 has 13 amino acids. V lost 8 bases and J lost 2; bases outside the gene matches: 4. The CDR3 nucleotides read TGTGCCAGTGGGGGGGGATCCACAGATACGCAGTATTTT. This codes for CASGGGSTDTQYF.

V is TRBV7-6 and J is TRBJ2-3; 8 bases are shared with TRBD2. The V segment lost 5 bases and the J segment 4 bases; nucleotides outside the gene matches: 5. The CDR3 extends over 14 amino acids. CDR1 and CDR2 (germline): SGHVS, FNYEAQ. CDR3 region: CASSTGTSSDTQYF. The CDR3 DNA reads TGTGCCAGCAGCACCGGGACTAGTTCAGATACGCAGTATTTT.

This clone appeared a single time. This sequence joins TRBV18 and TRBJ1-2; a possible D gene is TRBD1 (5 bases). CDR1 is KGHSH, CDR2 LQKENI, per germline. The CDR3 covers 14 residues. The V and J ends lost 2 bases and 4 bases respectively, with 11 bases between them. The CDR3 sequence is CASSPVEGTYGYTF. The CDR3 DNA follows: TGTGCCAGCTCACCAGTGGAGGGGACCTATGGCTACACCTTC.

This rearrangement joins TRBV6-4 to TRBJ2-2, with 7 positions matching TRBD1. Germline loops: CDR1 MRHNA, CDR2 SNTAGT. The CDR3 extends over 14 amino acids. V was clipped by 4 bases and J by 3 bases; unmatched bases: 2. CDR3 nucleotide sequence: TGTGCCAGCAGTGGAGGGACAGACACCGGGGAGCTGTTTTTT. It codes for CASSGGTDTGELFF.

The genes are TRBV20-1 and TRBJ1-1; D is ambiguous. V lost 3 bases and J 0 bases, leaving 11 bases between the germline ends. Germline V gene lookup returns CDR1 DFQATT and CDR2 SNEGSKA (reference sequence). The CDR3 is 14 residues long. The CDR3 DNA reads as TGCAGTGCTAGTGAGGATTTCATGAACACTGAAGCTTTCTTT. It codes for CSASEDFMNTEAFF.

The CDR3: CARSPTPGGEQYV. The CDR3 coding sequence is TGTGCCAGAAGCCCAACACCGGGAGGCGAGCAGTACGTC. This chain uses TRBV5-3 with TRBJ2-7; 7 nucleotides match TRBD2. TRBV5-3 counts as an open reading frame of uncertain function. This CDR3 comprises 13 residues. J lost 6 bases, V lost 4 bases, and 7 bases had no gene match.

The gene calls are TRBV24-1 and TRBJ1-3; no clear D. CDR3 size: 16 residues. Germline-derived CDR1 and CDR2 are KGHDR and SFDVKD. Trimming shortened V by 4 bases and J by 2 bases, and 14 bases separated the two germline ends. The DNA for the CDR3 is TGTGCCACCAGTGAACCAGTAGGCTTGGCTGGAAACACCATATATTTT. Translating it yields CATSEPVGLAGNTIYF.

The chain is built from TRBV14 and TRBJ2-1, with D hard to call. The V gene's germline CDR1 is SGHDN and CDR2 FVKESK. This CDR3 region has 12 residues. The germline V and J ends were trimmed by 1 base and 7 bases, with 5 bases remaining between them. The CDR3 DNA sequence: TGTGCCAGCAGCCAAGTGCGTAATGAGCAGTTCTTC. Amino acid sequence: CASSQVRNEQFF.

The chain employs TRBV5-1 and TRBJ1-5; 12 positions match TRBD1. Trimming took 3 bases from V and 3 from J; bases not matched to a gene: 4. From germline, CDR1 is SGHRS and CDR2 YFSETQ. The CDR3 runs to 16 residues. The CDR3 nucleotides read TGCGCCAGCAGCTGGGGGACAGGGGGCCCCAATCAGCCCCAGCATTTT. Translated: CASSWGTGGPNQPQHF. Complete variable domain (other parts from reference TRBV5-1 and TRBJ1-5): KAGVTQTPRYLIKTRGQQVTLSCSPISGHRSVSWYQQTPGQGLQFLFEYFSETQRNKGNFPGRFSGRQFSNSRSEMNVSTLELGDSALYLCASSWGTGGPNQPQHFGDGTRLSIL.

V usage is TRBV11-2 and J usage is TRBJ1-2; 7 bases agree with TRBD1. V lost 7 bases and J lost 4; bases outside the gene matches: 9. Per the germline V gene, CDR1 is SGHAT and CDR2 is FQNNGV. The CDR3 loop spans 14 amino acids. CDR3 amino acids: CASTLDREAYGYTF. Here the CDR3 DNA reads TGTGCCAGCACCCTAGACAGGGAAGCCTATGGCTACACCTTC.

V usage is TRBV13 and J usage is TRBJ2-2; 8 bases map to TRBD2. The germline gives CDR1 PRHDT, CDR2 FYEKMQ (reference sequence). Trimming removed 8 bases from V and 3 bases from J; junction bases left unmatched: 8. There are 15 residues in the CDR3. The CDR3 DNA reads as TGTGCCAGCCGCCAAGCTAGCGGGTACACCGGGGAGCTGTTTTTT. Encoded protein: CASRQASGYTGELFF.

The V and J genes are TRBV11-2 and TRBJ1-3, with D unclear. Germline lookup yields CDR1 SGHAT and CDR2 FQNNGV. The CDR3 has 13 amino acids. Trimming removed 6 bases from V and 0 bases from J, with 6 bases in between. The CDR3 region is CASRQNSGNTIYF. The CDR3 nucleotides read TGTGCCAGCAGACAGAACTCTGGAAACACCATATATTTT.

The rearrangement links TRBV5-1 to TRBJ1-2; D is unresolved. The CDR3 loop spans 12 amino acids. V was pared by 4 bases and J by 2 bases, with 6 bases between. Germline V gives CDR1 SGHRS, CDR2 YFSETQ. In DNA, the CDR3 is TGCGCCAGCAGCCAGGAGAACTATGGCTACACCTTC. Its protein product is CASSQENYGYTF.

This chain connects TRBV5-1 to TRBJ2-7; D may be TRBD1 (5 bases). Germline CDR1 reads SGHRS; CDR2 reads YFSETQ. This CDR3 spans 16 amino acids. Deletions cut 5 bases from V and 2 bases from J, with 20 bases between. The CDR3 nucleotides are TGCGCCAGCAGTTCCCCCACCGACAGTCTAGCCTACGAGCAGTACTTC. This codes for CASSSPTDSLAYEQYF.

With regard to this clone: An end of the junction differs from the germline gene, which may be a read error. V usage is TRBV9 and J usage is TRBJ2-3, with a weak D call TRBD2 (7 bases). The CDR3 runs to 17 residues. Germline lookup yields CDR1 SGDLS and CDR2 YYNGEE. Written as DNA, the CDR3 is TGTGCCAGCCGCGTCCGGGGGGCGGGGGCTAGCACAGATACGCAGTATTTT. Protein: CASRVRGAGASTDTQYF. Complete variable domain (other parts from reference TRBV9 and TRBJ2-3): DSGVTQTPKHLITATGQRVTLRCSPRSGDLSVYWYQQSLDQGLQFLIQYYNGEERAKGNILERFSAQQFPDLHSELNLSSLELGDSALYFCASRVRGAGASTDTQYFGPGTRLTVL.

The chain employs TRBV5-1 and TRBJ2-3, with D perhaps matching TRBD1 (5 bases). The CDR3 totals 14 residues. Germline V gene lookup returns CDR1 SGHRS and CDR2 YFSETQ. V lost 2 bases and J lost 6, with 13 bases in between. The CDR3 reads CASSFSGLSDTQYF. CDR3 nucleotide sequence: TGCGCCAGCAGCTTTTCAGGGTTATCGGATACGCAGTATTTT.

Note on this clone: The junction and the germline gene differ at one end; a read error may be behind it. The J gene is TRBJ2-7, the V gene TRBV18; 8 bases map to TRBD1. CDR1 KGHSH and CDR2 LQKENI come from the germline V gene. This CDR3 has 14 residues. The CDR3 region is CASSTPGQVPEQYF. The CDR3 DNA reads as TGTGCCAGCTCAACACCGGGACAGGTTCCCGAGCAGTACTTC.

For the CDR3, the DNA is TGTGCCAGCAGCGGGGGACAGTTCTACGAGCAGTACTTC. It yields the protein CASSGGQFYEQYF. V gene TRBV7-9 combines with J gene TRBJ2-7, with 7 nucleotides matching TRBD1. V lost 5 bases and J lost 3; bases outside the gene matches: 4. Germline lookup yields CDR1 SEHNR and CDR2 FQNEAQ (reference sequence). This CDR3 contains 13 residues.

This sequence joins TRBV6-1 and TRBJ1-3, with D unresolved. The CDR3 totals 13 residues. Trimming took 7 bases from V and 9 from J, leaving 16 bases between them. Germline V gives CDR1 MNHNS, CDR2 SASEGT. This chain's CDR3 is CASKQGLMRTIYF. Written as DNA, the CDR3 is TGTGCCAGCAAACAAGGGCTCATGCGCACCATATATTTT.

The genes are TRBV20-1 and TRBJ1-1; no definite D call. The germline V gene encodes CDR1 DFQATT and CDR2 SNEGSKA (reference sequence). Trimming took 6 bases from V and 7 from J, leaving 12 bases between them. This CDR3 has 11 amino acids. CDR3 sequence reads: CSARDWGEAFF. CDR3 bases: TGCAGTGCCCGAGATTGGGGTGAAGCTTTCTTT.

This clone came up a few times. This chain links TRBV11-2 with TRBJ1-1, with 7 bases that match TRBD1. The length of the CDR3 is 16 residues. Germline CDR1 is SGHAT and CDR2 is FQNNGV. The J segment lost 1 base and the V segment lost 5 bases, leaving 10 bases of the junction unmatched. The CDR3 DNA reads TGTGCCAGCAGCCCTGCACAGGGGCGGACGAACACTGAAGCTTTCTTT. Translated, it gives CASSPAQGRTNTEAFF.

J is TRBJ2-3 and V is TRBV9; TRBD2 aligns across 7 bases. Germline V lookup: CDR1 SGDLS, CDR2 YYNGEE. V trimming: 2 bases; J trimming: 5 bases; junction bases outside the gene matches: 5. CDR3 size: 14 residues. CDR3 nucleotides: TGTGCCAGCAGCGTTACGGGGGGAGTAGATACGCAGTATTTT. It is translated as CASSVTGGVDTQYF.

The chain is built from TRBV10-1 and TRBJ1-6, with TRBD1 as a possible D gene (5 bases). Per the germline V gene, CDR1 is WNHNN and CDR2 is SYGVQD (reference sequence). This CDR3 is built from 17 residues. Trimming shortened V by 0 bases and J by 0 bases, and 9 bases separated the two germline ends. The DNA for the CDR3 is TGCGCCAGCAGTGAGTCGACAGTTAGCTCCTATAATTCACCCCTCCACTTT. It encodes CASSESTVSSYNSPLHF.

In its sample, this clone was seen a few times. The V call is TRBV5-1, the J call TRBJ2-7, with 8 bases fitting TRBD1. V was clipped by 4 bases and J by 3 bases; unmatched bases: 6. CDR1 and CDR2 from the germline V gene are SGHRS and YFSETQ. This CDR3 comprises 14 residues. Here the CDR3 DNA reads TGCGCCAGCAGCCCCGGACAGGGCCGCTACGAGCAGTACTTC. Translated, it gives CASSPGQGRYEQYF.